This T cell receptor beta chain was documented in a study of blood T cell repertoires in COVID-19. Background on the study: The study drew acute and convalescent COVID-19 samples from the United States, Italy and Spain. T cells, B-cell-depleted T cells, or PBMCs provided the cDNA or gDNA that served as material.

Germline values: CDR1 LGHNA, CDR2 YNFKEQ. Trimming removed 1 base from V and 6 bases from J, with 17 bases in between. The CDR3 length is 16 residues. Per the original data handling: Reference gene primer amplification gave estimated nucleated cell counts. The method was immunoSEQ multiplex PCR; TCRdb's version includes in-frame clones alone and lacks a portion of them. Clone size and V and J calls were adopted from that table, with D and trimming inferred from the DNA. The sample has more than 85,000 clones, 70% to 80% seen once. The chain combines TRBV4-2 with TRBJ2-3; weak D call: TRBD2 (5 bases). Sequences were obtained from peripheral blood. The TCR was taken from a woman in her sixties with acute or convalescent COVID-19. CDR3 sequence (DNA): TGTGCCAGCAGCCAAGTATCCGGGGTAAAGGCGGATACGCAGTATTTT. This encodes CASSQVSGVKADTQYF.